The 21 T cell receptor beta chains given below trace back to one sample, sequenced in a study of cytomegalovirus exposure and HLA in healthy donors. The assay was immunoSEQ multiplex PCR, and TCRdb's table has in-frame clones only and misses some. Of 250,000 or so clones in the sample, nearly 90% were seen once. Material: PBMCs. The source of these receptors is a woman younger than 30 in good health and CMV-seronegative.

This clone was counted only a few times. The V gene is TRBV4-1, the J gene TRBJ1-1; tentative D call: TRBD1 (6 bases). Germline V gives CDR1 MGHRA, CDR2 YSYEKL. V was pared by 1 base and J by 7 bases, with 13 bases between. The CDR3 sequence is 14 residues long. CDR3 in amino acids: CASSQVGGAYEAFF. CDR3 nucleotides: TGCGCCAGCAGCCAAGTTGGGGGCGCTTATGAAGCTTTCTTT.

This chain uses TRBV6-6 with TRBJ2-7, with 8 bases that match TRBD1. Unmatched junction bases numbered 7, after V lost 5 bases and J lost 1 base. Germline CDR1 MNHNY, CDR2 SVGAGI (reference sequence). The CDR3 has 15 amino acids. The CDR3 here is CASSTTGGSSYEQYV. As DNA, the CDR3 is TGTGCCAGCAGTACCACAGGGGGGTCTTCCTACGAGCAGTACGTC.

J is TRBJ1-2 and V is TRBV15, with 8 bases matching TRBD1. Germline V lookup: CDR1 LNHNV, CDR2 YYDKDF (reference sequence). The V gene end was trimmed by 1 base and the J gene end by 1 base; junction bases not matched to a gene: 8. The length of the CDR3 is 17 residues. CDR3 in DNA: TGTGCCACCAGCAGAGGCCAGGGGGCGAACATTAACTATGGCTACACCTTC. Translation gives CATSRGQGANINYGYTF.

This chain connects TRBV5-4 to TRBJ1-1, with unresolved D. Looked up from germline, CDR1 is SGHNT and CDR2 is YYREEE (reference sequence). CDR3 length equals 12 residues. Trimming left V 0 bases short and J 5 bases short, with 5 bases between. The CDR3 bases are TGTGCCAGCAGCTTGGAAGCTACTGAAGCTTTCTTT. Translated: CASSLEATEAFF.

CDR3 DNA sequence: TGTGCCAGCAGCTTAGCGGGGAAATACTACAATGAGCAGTTCTTC. Its protein product is CASSLAGKYYNEQFF. The chain joins TRBV11-3 to TRBJ2-1; the D gene is possibly TRBD2 (5 bases). Trimming pared 1 base from V and 3 bases from J, leaving 10 bases between. This CDR3 has 15 residues. CDR1 is SGHNT and CDR2 is YENEEA in the germline V gene. Together with reference TRBV11-3 and TRBJ2-1, the CDR3 gives the full variable domain: EAGVVQSPRYKIIEKKQPVAFWCNPISGHNTLYWYLQNLGQGPELLIRYENEEAVDDSQLPKDRFSAERLKGVDSTLKIQPAELGDSAVYLCASSLAGKYYNEQFFGPGTRLTVL.

The chain combines TRBV10-3 with TRBJ2-5; TRBD2 agrees at 11 bases. CDR3 size: 16 residues. Trimming at V came to 0 bases and at J to 4 bases, leaving 4 bases not matched to a gene. Germline loops: CDR1 ENHRY, CDR2 SYGVKD. The CDR3 sequence: CAISESSLAGGETQYF. Here the CDR3 DNA reads TGTGCCATCAGTGAGTCTTCCCTAGCGGGGGGAGAGACCCAGTACTTC.

The chain uses TRBV11-2 and TRBJ2-7; 11 bases align to TRBD1. The CDR3 is 15 residues long. The V segment lost 5 bases and the J segment 3 bases; nucleotides outside the gene matches: 6. Germline V gene lookup returns CDR1 SGHAT and CDR2 FQNNGV. CDR3 amino acids: CASSNTGTGGYEQYF. DNA of the CDR3: TGTGCCAGCAGCAACACCGGGACAGGGGGCTACGAGCAGTACTTC. The variable domain in full, completed from reference TRBV11-2 and TRBJ2-7, reads EAGVAQSPRYKIIEKRQSVAFWCNPISGHATLYWYQQILGQGPKLLIQFQNNGVVDDSQLPKDRFSAERLKGVDSTLKIQPAKLEDSAVYLCASSNTGTGGYEQYFGPGTRLTVT.

This clone was seen once. The rearrangement uses TRBV5-4 and TRBJ2-7; D remains ambiguous. V was trimmed by 3 bases and J by 3 bases, leaving 7 bases between them. From germline, CDR1 is SGHNT and CDR2 YYREEE (reference sequence). This CDR3 region has 12 residues. DNA for the CDR3: TGTGCCAGCAGCTCGGGTGGCTACGAGCAGTACTTC. The encoded protein is CASSSGGYEQYF.

The rearrangement joins TRBV2 to TRBJ2-7; tentatively, D is TRBD2 (5 bases). V was trimmed by 4 bases and J by 4 bases, leaving 5 bases between them. Germline V gives CDR1 SNHLY, CDR2 FYNNEI. This CDR3 is built from 11 residues. The DNA for the CDR3 is TGTGCCAGCAGTGGGGAGTACGAGCAGTACTTC. Translation gives CASSGEYEQYF. Using reference TRBV2 and TRBJ2-7 for the parts outside the CDR3, the full variable domain is EPEVTQTPSHQVTQMGQEVILRCVPISNHLYFYWYRQILGQKVEFLVSFYNNEISEKSEIFDDQFSVERPDGSNFTLKIRSTKLEDSAMYFCASSGEYEQYFGPGTRLTVT.

This clone was counted a few times. The chain recombines TRBV2 with TRBJ2-5, with TRBD2 identical over 8 bases. The CDR3 runs 15 residues. With V trimmed by 7 bases and J by 5 bases, 12 bases remained unmatched. Per germline, CDR1 SNHLY and CDR2 FYNNEI. The CDR3 is CASTRGGEIDETQYF. CDR3 nucleotide sequence: TGTGCCAGCACCCGGGGGGGAGAAATAGACGAGACCCAGTACTTC.

The rearrangement uses TRBV6-5 and TRBJ2-3, with D uncertain. V was pared by 5 bases and J by 6 bases, with 9 bases between. The CDR3 has 12 residues. CDR1 and CDR2 from the germline V gene are MNHEY and SVGAGI. The CDR3 nucleotides are TGTGCCAGCAGTCCCCGGTTGGATACGCAGTATTTT. It specifies CASSPRLDTQYF.

The chain employs TRBV12-2 and TRBJ2-7; the D call in the table, TRBD2, was not verified against the DNA. TRBV12-2 is a pseudogene locus. CDR3 length: 14 amino acids. The CDR3 is CASRLAKAGDEQYV. As DNA, the CDR3 is TGTGCAAGTCGCTTAGCCAAAGCGGGGGACGAGCAGTACGTC.

The rearrangement joins TRBV5-1 to TRBJ1-4, with a possible D match to TRBD1 (5 bases). Germline CDR1 and CDR2: SGHRS and YFSETQ. CDR3 length: 16 residues. V was pared by 0 bases and J by 7 bases, with 16 bases between. In nucleotides, the CDR3 is TGCGCCAGCAGCTTGGGGGACCCCGTCGGGGGTGAAAAACTGTTTTTT. This gives the protein CASSLGDPVGGEKLFF.

This clone was seen once. The chain couples TRBV27 to TRBJ1-1; D call uncertain. Trimming removed 5 bases at V and 5 bases at J, with 18 bases between. In germline, CDR1 is MNHEY, CDR2 SMNVEV (reference sequence). The length of the CDR3 is 15 residues. CDR3 nucleotide sequence: TGTGCCAGCAGTCACCATACCGGGTCAAGAACTGAAGCTTTCTTT. It specifies CASSHHTGSRTEAFF.

The gene calls are TRBV28 and TRBJ1-6; D gene uncertain. This CDR3 spans 16 amino acids. In germline, CDR1 is MDHEN, CDR2 SYDVKM. The germline V and J ends were trimmed by 5 bases and 6 bases, with 17 bases remaining between them. CDR3 sequence: CASSGGIRSTNSPLHF. CDR3 in DNA: TGTGCCAGCAGTGGCGGGATTAGATCCACTAATTCACCCCTCCACTTT.

This rearrangement joins TRBV10-2 to TRBJ1-2, with 8 bases that match TRBD1. CDR3 length equals 15 residues. From germline, CDR1 is WSHSY and CDR2 SAAADI. V dropped 0 bases and J dropped 7; count of bases not matched to a gene: 7. DNA of the CDR3: TGCGCCAGCAGTGAGTCGTGGCAGGGGGCGGGTGGCTACACCTTC. It encodes CASSESWQGAGGYTF.

The chain joins TRBV2 to TRBJ2-2; tentatively, D is TRBD2 (5 bases). The CDR3 spans 15 residues. The germline V and J ends were trimmed by 1 base and 6 bases, with 12 bases remaining between them. Per the germline V gene, CDR1 is SNHLY and CDR2 is FYNNEI. The CDR3 DNA reads as TGTGCCAGCAGTGAAGGGGAGCGTTCTCCCGGGGAGCTGTTTTTT. Amino acids: CASSEGERSPGELFF.

This sequence joins TRBV6-5 and TRBJ1-2; 7 nucleotides match TRBD1. After removal of 6 bases from V and 1 base from J, the junction contained 8 bases not matched to a gene. Germline CDR1 reads MNHEY; CDR2 reads SVGAGI. The CDR3 extends over 15 amino acids. The CDR3 coding sequence is TGTGCCAGCAGCCTCGGACAGGCGATTAACTATGGCTACACCTTC. Encoded protein: CASSLGQAINYGYTF.

The chain combines TRBV29-1 with TRBJ1-1; D is uncertain. Germline values: CDR1 SQVTM, CDR2 ANQGSEA. V gave up 7 bases and J gave up 5 bases, with 14 bases separating them. The length of the CDR3 is 12 residues. The CDR3 is CSARRGETEAFF. The CDR3 bases are TGCAGCGCCCGTCGGGGAGAGACTGAAGCTTTCTTT.

V gene TRBV2 combines with J gene TRBJ1-1; weak D call: TRBD1 (6 bases). Germline V gene data show CDR1 as SNHLY and CDR2 as FYNNEI. The CDR3 consists of 14 residues. Trimming removed 8 bases from V and 1 base from J, with 14 bases in between. The CDR3 loop is CASWRGATNTEAFF. The CDR3 DNA follows: TGTGCCAGCTGGCGGGGGGCGACGAACACTGAAGCTTTCTTT.

The rearrangement joins TRBV5-4 to TRBJ1-1, with D perhaps TRBD1 (5 bases). V lost 9 bases and J lost 3, with 15 bases in between. This CDR3 comprises 13 residues. The germline V gene encodes CDR1 SGHNT and CDR2 YYREEE (reference sequence). CDR3 in DNA: TGTGCCACCCCGGACCTCAGGGACACTGAAGCTTTCTTT. Residues: CATPDLRDTEAFF.